These 5 T cell receptor beta chains share one sample of origin, sequenced in a study of identical twins. TCRdb re-called the 5' RACE reads through MiXCR, storing one row per CDR3 protein. This sample yields 700,000 to 950,000 distinct CDR3 sequences, of which around 12% are seen a single time; around 1.5% belongs to the top ten. The sample was also reused in another study, on yellow fever vaccine responses in identical twins.

The material sequenced was PBMCs. The receptors derive from a woman between 18 and 29 years old in good health.

This clonotype was picked up many times. V and J are TRBV12-3 or TRBV12-4 and TRBJ2-1; 11 nucleotides align to TRBD2. The CDR3 is made up of 16 amino acids. V lost 5 bases and J lost 2; bases outside the gene matches: 5. This chain's CDR3 is CASSPLAGGPYNEQFF. The CDR3 DNA is TGTGCCAGCAGTCCTTTAGCGGGAGGGCCCTACAATGAGCAGTTCTTC.

This rearrangement joins TRBV18 to TRBJ2-5; D might be TRBD2 (6 bases). V gave up 6 bases and J gave up 6 bases, with 20 bases separating them. Germline CDR1 is KGHSH and CDR2 is LQKENI. CDR3 size: 15 residues. Written as DNA, the CDR3 is TGTGCCAGCTCTCTAGGGACTGTCGTATCGCAGACCCAGTACTTC. Amino acid sequence: CASSLGTVVSQTQYF.

This chain links TRBV7-8 with TRBJ2-5; D gene ambiguous. This CDR3 spans 13 amino acids. V was pared by 6 bases and J by 4 bases, with 12 bases between. CDR1 and CDR2 (germline): SGHVS, FQNEAQ. CDR3 in amino acids: CASRFTWGETQYF. The CDR3 DNA reads TGTGCCAGCAGGTTTACCTGGGGAGAGACCCAGTACTTC.

This clonotype showed up just a few times. The genes are TRBV2 and TRBJ2-7; no definite D call. The CDR3 runs 13 residues. Trimming shortened V by 4 bases and J by 5 bases, and 12 bases separated the two germline ends. CDR1 and CDR2 from the germline V gene are SNHLY and FYNNEI. The CDR3 bases are TGTGCCAGCAGTGTTGCGACCGCCCACGAGCAGTACTTC. Translated, it gives CASSVATAHEQYF.

In this sample, this clonotype turned up a few times. The V and J genes are TRBV27 and TRBJ2-2, with 7 positions matching TRBD1. The germline V gene encodes CDR1 MNHEY and CDR2 SMNVEV (reference sequence). The ends lost 0 bases at V and 3 bases at J; junction bases unmatched: 4. The CDR3 is made up of 16 amino acids. DNA for the CDR3: TGTGCCAGCAGTTTATCCGGGACAGTGGACACCGGGGAGCTGTTTTTT. Protein product: CASSLSGTVDTGELFF.